Here is one TCR beta chain with its context. No antigen is known for it. The input lacks base qualities; no much larger clone sits a single base away. The data derive from a study of shared T cell receptors in the human thymus (dated by TCRdb to about 2021). Context from the whole study: The study examined how the human thymus generates shared, self-reactive T-cell receptor alpha chains.

Trimming accounts for 4 bases at V and 5 bases at J, while the number of junction bases matched to no gene is 11. CDR1 SGHAT and CDR2 FQNNGV were looked up in the germline V gene. The CDR3 goes from the cysteine to the phenylalanine over 15 residues. Of all the DNA, just the CDR3 is kept, 45 bases in frame from base 1. Receptors were amplified or captured by the immunoSEQ multiplex PCR assay. In its TCRdb copy, this immuneACCESS table keeps in-frame sequences only and misses some clones. Where compared with another copy, unresolved V genes explain less than half of these, and the others have no known cause. In this sample the table shows under 700,000 clones, about four fifths of which occur a single time. The top ten clones comprise around 0.013% of the sample. Another study also made use of these data, one on human thymus T cells. Per the second study: In Finland, the donors were immunologically healthy infants who were having open corrective cardiac surgery for congenital heart defects. Thymus tissue was obtained as surgical resects removed during corrective cardiac surgery. Both the thymic and the peripheral blood repertoires appeared to show biased V and J gene segment usage. The related research found that thymic TCR repertoires overlapped highly between unrelated individuals. The study used about 8 infant thymus samples plus four related peripheral blood samples to characterize TCR alpha and beta repertoires. Donor ages ranging from roughly 6 to 244 days were recorded, and more than 5 male and a couple of female infants were included in the cohort. Thymocytes were freed from the tissue by mechanical means and kept at -70 degrees C as pellets of roughly 8.5-31 million cells. Genomic DNA was extracted from frozen cell pellets with a QIAsymphony instrument. Using the immunoSEQ multiplex PCR assay, the TCRB and TCRAD loci were amplified from a standardized quantity of quality-controlled genomic DNA. The amplicons spanned the V(D)J region and were long enough to cover the CDR3 and allow V and J genes to be identified. The amplicons were sequenced on an Illumina platform via the commercial immunoSEQ service. Primer bias and sequencing errors were corrected as previously described, and TCRAD and TCRB were defined on the basis of the IMGT database. Analysis of the repertoires was done with immunoSEQ Analyzer 3.0 and VDJTools and included basic statistics, V/J segment usage, diversity estimates, rarefaction and pairwise overlap. To estimate diversity, the Chao1, ChaoE, Efron-Thisted, Shannon and inverse Simpson indices were applied, and diversity was also estimated on datasets down-sampled to the smallest sample. Repertoire overlap used strict matching of CDR3 nucleotide sequence, V gene and J gene, with Jaccard-based multidimensional scaling clustering. On average, roughly 800,000 unique TCRB clonotypes were obtained from thymus samples, compared with 70,000 to 100,000 from blood samples.

The chain uses TRBV11-2 and TRBJ2-7, with 7 bases matching TRBD2. The receptor's source is a boy under three years old with a congenital heart defect. Donor details come from another sample of the same person, matched by shared clones. The specimen was thymocytes. The CDR3 region: CASSCLAERRDEQYF. The nucleotides read TGTGCCAGCAGCTGCCTAGCGGAGCGCAGGGACGAGCAGTACTTC.